This T cell receptor beta chain appears in the sequencing data of a study of graft-versus-host responses after intestinal transplantation. Whole-study context: Multivisceral, liver-intestinal, or isolated intestinal grafts went to recipients. Every recipient underwent anti-thymocyte globulin induction, then tacrolimus and steroids for roughly three years.

This clone was found once. The antigen remains undetermined. The ends were cut back, 1 base at V and 5 bases at J, with 10 bases in the middle. Germline loops: CDR1 SGDLS, CDR2 YYNGEE. The CDR3 extends over 14 amino acids. Study outcomes and limitations: Early declines in HvG clones that occurred post-transplant were associated with peak circulating GvH clone levels. Recipient-marrow GvH clones were detected, some having first appeared in ileum or blood.

Data came from immunoSEQ multiplex PCR; TCRdb stores just in-frame clones and leaves some out. The table shows 100,000 or so clones, with about 90% occurring only once. V gene TRBV9 combines with J gene TRBJ2-4; D may be TRBD2 (6 bases). The sequencing here drew on unstimulated CD4+ T cells sorted from spleen or lymph node cells, taken before intestinal transplant. This receptor was taken from a human donor who received an intestinal transplant. The CDR3 region has the DNA TGTGCCAGCAGCGTATTTCCGGGGGAAAACATTCAGTACTTC. It is translated as CASSVFPGENIQYF.